This T cell receptor (beta chain) was identified in a study of shared clonotypes between healthy human individuals. Sorted-subset replicate PCRs used 150 to 200 ng of genomic DNA. This amount corresponded to about 29,000 T cell genomes. Sequencing was performed with immunoSEQ multiplex PCR; in TCRdb, only in-frame clones are kept and a portion is missing. This sample yields approximately 700,000 clones, of which roughly 72% are seen a single time; 1.5% to 2% belongs to the top ten. Germline V CDR1 and CDR2: MDHEN, SYDVKM. Germline trimming cut 8 bases from V and 4 bases from J; bases unmatched to any gene: 9. The CDR3 spans 15 residues.

Sequencing was performed on memory CD4+ T cells sorted from blood. The subset denotes: CD45RA-negative fraction. The chain has TRBV28 and TRBJ1-2, with 11 bases aligning to TRBD1. The TCR comes from a young woman in good health. The CDR3 DNA reads TGTGCCAGCCGGACAGGGGGCGAAGGTAGCTATGGCTACACCTTC. It yields the protein CASRTGGEGSYGYTF.